This T cell receptor beta chain emerged from a study of blood T cells in healthy people across ages. Next came a second PCR, run for about 7 to 12 cycles, which used a sample-barcoded 5' primer along with a J-beta primer mix. Each cDNA molecule was tagged by a template-switch adaptor with 12 random nucleotides. A minimum of 2.5 million CDR3-containing paired-end reads was obtained for each sample. Using its own MiXCR run on the 5' RACE reads, TCRdb lists one record per CDR3 protein. The repertoire holds around 820,000 distinct CDR3 sequences, approximately 25% seen once, with under 4.5% in the top ten. Trimming stripped 1 base from V and 3 bases from J, with 9 bases between. The CDR3 is 14 amino acids. CDR1 is SGHTA, CDR2 FQGNSA, per germline. Each sample used at least 6 million PBMCs. The same data also contributed to another study, on T cells of mothers and their children. According to that study: Sequencing returned over 9 million TCR beta CDR3 reads per mother and around 3 million per child.

The receptor comes from a boy under 18 in good health. This chain uses TRBV7-2 with TRBJ1-2; D is ambiguous. Input material: blood. CDR3 sequence (DNA): TGTGCCAGCAGCTTAGTGTCTTCGGACTATGGCTACACCTTC. Translating it yields CASSLVSSDYGYTF.